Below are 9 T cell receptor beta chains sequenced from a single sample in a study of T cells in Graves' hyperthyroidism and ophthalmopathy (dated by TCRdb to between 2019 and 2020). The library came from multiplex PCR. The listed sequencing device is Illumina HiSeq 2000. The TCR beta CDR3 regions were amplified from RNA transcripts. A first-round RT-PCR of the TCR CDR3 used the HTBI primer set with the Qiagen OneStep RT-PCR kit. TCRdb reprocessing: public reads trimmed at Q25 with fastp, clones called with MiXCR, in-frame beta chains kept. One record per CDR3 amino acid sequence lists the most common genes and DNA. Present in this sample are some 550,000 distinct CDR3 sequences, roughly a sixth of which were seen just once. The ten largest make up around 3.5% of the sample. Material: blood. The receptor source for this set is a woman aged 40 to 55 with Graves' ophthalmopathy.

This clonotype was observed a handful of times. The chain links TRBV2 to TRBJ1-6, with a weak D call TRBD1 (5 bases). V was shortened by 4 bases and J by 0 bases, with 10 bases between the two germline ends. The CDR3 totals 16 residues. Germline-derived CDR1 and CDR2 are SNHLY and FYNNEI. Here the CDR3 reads CASSATVRSYNSPLHF. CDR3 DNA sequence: TGTGCCAGCAGTGCGACAGTTCGCTCCTATAATTCACCCCTCCACTTT.

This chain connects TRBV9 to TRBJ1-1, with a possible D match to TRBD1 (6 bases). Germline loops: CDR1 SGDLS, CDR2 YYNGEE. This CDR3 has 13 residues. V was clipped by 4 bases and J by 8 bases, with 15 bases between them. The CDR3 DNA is TGTGCCAGCAGCCCAGCGAGGACAGCCGAAGCTTTCTTT. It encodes CASSPARTAEAFF.

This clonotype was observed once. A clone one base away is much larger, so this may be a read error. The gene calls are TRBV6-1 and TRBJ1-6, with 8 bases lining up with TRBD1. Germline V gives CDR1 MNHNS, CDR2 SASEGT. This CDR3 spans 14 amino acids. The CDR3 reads CDSSQGQGSSPLHF. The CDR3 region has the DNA TGTGACAGCAGTCAAGGACAGGGCAGTTCACCCCTCCACTTT.

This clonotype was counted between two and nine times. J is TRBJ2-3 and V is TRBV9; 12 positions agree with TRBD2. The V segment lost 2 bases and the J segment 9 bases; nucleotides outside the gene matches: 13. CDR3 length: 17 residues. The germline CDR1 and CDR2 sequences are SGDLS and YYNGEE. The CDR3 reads CASSVGTLASGGGTQYF. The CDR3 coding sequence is TGTGCCAGCAGCGTTGGTACTTTGGCTAGCGGGGGGGGCACGCAGTATTTT.

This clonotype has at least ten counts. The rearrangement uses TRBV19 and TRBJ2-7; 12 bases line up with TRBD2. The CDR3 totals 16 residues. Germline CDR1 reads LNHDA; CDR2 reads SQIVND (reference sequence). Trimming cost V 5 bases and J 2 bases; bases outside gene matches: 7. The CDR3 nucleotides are TGTGCCAGTAGTTCAAGGCTAGCGGGAGGGCCCTACGAGCAGTACTTC. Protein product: CASSSRLAGGPYEQYF. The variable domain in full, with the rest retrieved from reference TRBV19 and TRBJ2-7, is DGGITQSPKYLFRKEGQNVTLSCEQNLNHDAMYWYRQDPGQGLRLIYYSQIVNDFQKGDIAEGYSVSREKKESFPLTVTSAQKNPTAFYLCASSSRLAGGPYEQYFGPGTRLTVT.

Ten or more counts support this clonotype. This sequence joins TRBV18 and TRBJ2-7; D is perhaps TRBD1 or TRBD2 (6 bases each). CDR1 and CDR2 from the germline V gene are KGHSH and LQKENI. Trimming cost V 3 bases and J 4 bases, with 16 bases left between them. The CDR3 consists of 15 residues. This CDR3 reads CASSPTAGEVYEQYF. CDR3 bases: TGTGCCAGCTCACCGACGGCAGGGGAGGTGTACGAGCAGTACTTC.

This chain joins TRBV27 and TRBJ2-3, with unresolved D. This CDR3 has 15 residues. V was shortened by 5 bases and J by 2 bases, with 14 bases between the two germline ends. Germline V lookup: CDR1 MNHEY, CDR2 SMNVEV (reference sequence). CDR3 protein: CASSPQVGYTDTQYF. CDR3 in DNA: TGTGCCAGCAGTCCCCAAGTAGGATACACAGATACGCAGTATTTT.

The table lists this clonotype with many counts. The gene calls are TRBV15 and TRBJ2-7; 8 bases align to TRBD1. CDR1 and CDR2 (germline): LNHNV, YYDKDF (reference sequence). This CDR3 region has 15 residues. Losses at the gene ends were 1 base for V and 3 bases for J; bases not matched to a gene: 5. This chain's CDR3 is CATSRGGTGLYEQYF. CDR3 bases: TGTGCCACCAGCAGAGGAGGGACAGGCCTCTACGAGCAGTACTTC.

CDR3: CSARDWSSGGAETQYF. CDR3 DNA sequence: TGCAGTGCTAGAGATTGGTCCAGCGGGGGGGCAGAGACCCAGTACTTC. This rearrangement joins TRBV20-1 to TRBJ2-5; 10 bases line up with TRBD2. Germline lookup yields CDR1 DFQATT and CDR2 SNEGSKA (reference sequence). V gave up 0 bases and J gave up 4 bases; unmatched junction bases: 8. This CDR3 region has 16 residues.